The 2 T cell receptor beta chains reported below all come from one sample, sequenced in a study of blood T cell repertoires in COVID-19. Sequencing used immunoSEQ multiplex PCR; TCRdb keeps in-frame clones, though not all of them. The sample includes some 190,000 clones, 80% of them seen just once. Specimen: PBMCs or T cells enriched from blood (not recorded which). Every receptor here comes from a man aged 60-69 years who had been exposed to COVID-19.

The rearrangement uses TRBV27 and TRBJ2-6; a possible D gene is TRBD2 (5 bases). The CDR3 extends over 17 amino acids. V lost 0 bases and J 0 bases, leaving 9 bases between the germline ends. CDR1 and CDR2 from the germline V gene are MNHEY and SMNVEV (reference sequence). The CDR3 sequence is CASSLSWRVSGANVLTF. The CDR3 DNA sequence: TGTGCCAGCAGTTTATCCTGGCGGGTCTCTGGGGCCAACGTCCTGACTTTC.

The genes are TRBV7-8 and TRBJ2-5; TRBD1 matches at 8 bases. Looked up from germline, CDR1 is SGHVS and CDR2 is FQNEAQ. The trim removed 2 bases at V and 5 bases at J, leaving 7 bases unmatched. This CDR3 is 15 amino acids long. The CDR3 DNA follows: TGTGCCAGCAGCTTAAACTCAGGGGGCGCCGAGACCCAGTACTTC. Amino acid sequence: CASSLNSGGAETQYF.